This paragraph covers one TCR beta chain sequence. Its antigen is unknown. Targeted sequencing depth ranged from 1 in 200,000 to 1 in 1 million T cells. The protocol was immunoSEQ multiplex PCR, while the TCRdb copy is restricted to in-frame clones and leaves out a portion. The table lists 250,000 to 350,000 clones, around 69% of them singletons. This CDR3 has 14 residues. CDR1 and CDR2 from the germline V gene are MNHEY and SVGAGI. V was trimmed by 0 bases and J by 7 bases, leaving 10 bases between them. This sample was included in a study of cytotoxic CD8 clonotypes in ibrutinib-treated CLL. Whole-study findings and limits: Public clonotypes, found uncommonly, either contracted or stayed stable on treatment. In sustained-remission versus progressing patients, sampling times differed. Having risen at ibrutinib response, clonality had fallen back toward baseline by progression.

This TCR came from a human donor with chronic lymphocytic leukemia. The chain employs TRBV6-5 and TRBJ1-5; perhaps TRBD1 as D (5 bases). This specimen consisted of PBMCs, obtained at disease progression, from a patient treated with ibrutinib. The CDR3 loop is CASSYSSGVQPQHF. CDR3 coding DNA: TGTGCCAGCAGTTACTCGTCGGGGGTGCAGCCCCAGCATTTT.